The clone carrying this T cell receptor (beta chain) was picked up many times. The sample comes from a study of Graves' ophthalmopathy and Graves' hyperthyroidism. The authors amplified TCR beta CDR3 regions, and they did so from RNA transcripts for repertoire sequencing. Second-round multiplex PCR came after a first-round RT-PCR that employed HTBI primers. A single record per CDR3 protein comes from TCRdb applying MiXCR to the multiplex PCR reads. Altogether about 620,000 distinct CDR3 sequences are present, roughly 20% being singletons, with the ten largest covering roughly 6.9%. V lost 6 bases and J 2 bases, leaving 14 bases between the germline ends. CDR3 size: 14 residues. Germline values: CDR1 DFQATT, CDR2 SNEGSKA (reference sequence).

The sequenced sample was peripheral blood. The chain employs TRBV20-1 and TRBJ1-5; D may be TRBD1 (5 bases). This clonotype was obtained from a woman aged 18-35 years with stable Graves' hyperthyroidism. Some clones in this sample may be carry-over from other donors' samples. The DNA for the CDR3 is TGCAGTGCCCAAACCGGGGGGGGCAATCAGCCCCAGCATTTT. Translation gives CSAQTGGGNQPQHF.